A selection of T cell receptor beta chains follows, all from one sample in a study of cytomegalovirus exposure and HLA in healthy donors. Libraries were prepared by immunoSEQ multiplex PCR; TCRdb keeps only in-frame clonotypes and omits some of them. The sample yields fewer than 85,000 clones, 65% to 80% seen once. Specimen: PBMCs. The source is a woman in her forties in good health and CMV-seropositive. CDR3s include the opening cysteine and the closing phenylalanine or tryptophan. A D gene is named only where the DNA matches it firmly. Expanded clones get a size class; other rows say once, few or many, or leave the size out.

>.|TRBD1|TRBV2|TRBJ2-6
TGTGCCAGCAACCAAGACAGGGTCATCTCTGGGGCCAACGTCCTGACTTTC
CASNQDRVISGANVLTF
>.|.|TRBV5-1|TRBJ1-5
TGCGCCAGCAGCTTGGACCGGAATCAGCCCCAGCATTTT
CASSLDRNQPQHF
>.|TRBD1|TRBV6-5|TRBJ1-1
TGTGCCAGCAGTATGACCCAGGGGGACACTGAAGCTTTCTTT
CASSMTQGDTEAFF
>.|.|TRBV5-1|TRBJ2-2
TGCGCCAGCCTAGAGTCCGCGGGCGACACCGGGGAGCTGTTTTTT
CASLESAGDTGELFF
>.|.|TRBV5-1|TRBJ2-5
TGCGCCAGCAGCTGGAACAGGGAAGAGACCCAGTACTTC
CASSWNREETQYF
>.|.|TRBV6-1|TRBJ1-2
TGTGCCAGCAGTGAATCTGGGACACCCTATGGCTACACCTTC
CASSESGTPYGYTF
>medium-sized|.|TRBV4-2|TRBJ2-7
TGTGCCAGCAGCCAAGATGGATACAGCCGGGGGTTCGAGCAGTACTTC
CASSQDGYSRGFEQYF
>.|TRBD1|TRBV29-1|TRBJ1-6
TGCAGCGTTGATGTCGGCCACAGGGGACATTCACCCCTCCACTTT
CSVDVGHRGHSPLHF
>.|TRBD1|TRBV19|TRBJ1-4
TGTGCCAGTATCAGGACAGGGAGGTCACCTAATGAAAAACTGTTTTTT
CASIRTGRSPNEKLFF
>.|TRBD2|TRBV4-3|TRBJ2-3
TGCGCCAGCAGCCATCGAGCGGGGGGGCCAGATACGCAGTATTTT
CASSHRAGGPDTQYF
>.|.|TRBV2|TRBJ1-4
TGTGCCAGCAGTGTTGGGGGGGCGTTAAGTGAAAAACTGTTTTTT
CASSVGGALSEKLFF
>.|.|TRBV2|TRBJ2-5
TGTGCCAGCAGTACCCACGCGGGGCAAGAGACCCAGTACTTC
CASSTHAGQETQYF
>few|.|TRBV5-5|TRBJ2-3
TGTGCCAGCAGCTCCTGGGGTAGGGAGAAACGATCAGATACGCAGTATTTT
CASSSWGREKRSDTQYF
>.|.|TRBV27|TRBJ1-1
TGTGCCAGCAAGTCTCAGTCAGGAACTGAAGCTTTCTTT
CASKSQSGTEAFF
>few|.|TRBV5-4|TRBJ2-5
TGTGCCAGCAGCTTGGCTCGGGACCAAGAGACCCAGTACTTC
CASSLARDQETQYF
>.|.|TRBV5-1|TRBJ1-1
TGCGCCAGCAGCTTGGGGCCCCGGACAGAGATTTTCACTGAAGCTTTCTTT
CASSLGPRTEIFTEAFF
>.|.|TRBV5-5|TRBJ1-5
TGTGCCAGCAGCTACGGGACTTTGGGCAATCAGCCCCAGCATTTT
CASSYGTLGNQPQHF
>.|.|TRBV7-9|TRBJ2-3
TGTGCCAGCAGCCCCCGGGACACCCGCACAGATACGCAGTATTTT
CASSPRDTRTDTQYF
>few|TRBD1|TRBV2|TRBJ1-5
TGTGCCAGCAGTGAGACAGGGACGAATCAGCCCCAGCATTTT
CASSETGTNQPQHF
>.|.|TRBV19|TRBJ2-6
TGTGCCAGTAGGCAGGTGGCTGGGGCCAACGTCCTGACTTTC
CASRQVAGANVLTF
>.|.|TRBV4-2|TRBJ1-2
TGTGCCAGCAGCCAAGAAACCAACTTCTATGGCTACACCTTC
CASSQETNFYGYTF
>once|.|TRBV27|TRBJ2-7
TGTGCCAGCAGTTTAAGAGGCAGCATAGGCGAGCAGTACTTC
CASSLRGSIGEQYF
>.|TRBD1|TRBV6-4|TRBJ1-1
TGTGCCAGCAAACCCCAGGGGGCTAGCACTGAAGCTTTCTTT
CASKPQGASTEAFF
>few|TRBD2|TRBV28|TRBJ2-2
TGTGCCCACGGGAGGACCGGGGAGCTGTTTTTT
CAHGRTGELFF
>.|.|TRBV30|TRBJ2-7
TGTGCCTGGAGGCCACAGGGTGCCGAGCAGTACTTC
CAWRPQGAEQYF
>.|TRBD1|TRBV7-9|TRBJ2-7
TGTGCCAGCAGCCCCGGGACAGGGAAGTTCTACGAGCAGTACTTC
CASSPGTGKFYEQYF
>medium-sized|TRBD2|TRBV6-5|TRBJ2-2
TGTGCCAGCAGTTATGATAGCGGGACCGGGGAGCTGTTTTTT
CASSYDSGTGELFF
>.|TRBD1|TRBV7-2|TRBJ2-7
TGTGCCAGCAGCTTTTACAGGGGATACGAGCAGTACTTC
CASSFYRGYEQYF
>.|.|TRBV5-1|TRBJ2-2
TGCGCCAGCAGCTTGGTCGAGGGCGGCACCGGGGAGCTGTTTTTT
CASSLVEGGTGELFF